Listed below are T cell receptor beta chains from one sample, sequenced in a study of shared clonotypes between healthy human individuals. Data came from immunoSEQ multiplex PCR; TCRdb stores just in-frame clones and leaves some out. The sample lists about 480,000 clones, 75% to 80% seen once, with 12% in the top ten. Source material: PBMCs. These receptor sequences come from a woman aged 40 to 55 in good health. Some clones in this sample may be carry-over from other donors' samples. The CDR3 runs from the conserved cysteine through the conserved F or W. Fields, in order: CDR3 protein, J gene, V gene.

CDR3 protein: CASSLFPGAYEQYF; J gene: TRBJ2-7; V gene: TRBV7-3
CDR3 protein: CASTRGASGSYEQYF; J gene: TRBJ2-7; V gene: TRBV28
CDR3 protein: CASRRTGGTDTQYF; J gene: TRBJ2-3; V gene: TRBV5-1
CDR3 protein: CASSQQGNGMAFF; J gene: TRBJ1-1; V gene: TRBV6-5
CDR3 protein: CASSLYGTVGEQYF; J gene: TRBJ2-7; V gene: TRBV27
CDR3 protein: CASSSFTGGPTYEQYF; J gene: TRBJ2-7; V gene: TRBV5-6
CDR3 protein: CASSYAQGAAGYTF; J gene: TRBJ1-2; V gene: TRBV6-6
CDR3 protein: CASSLFRNTGELFF; J gene: TRBJ2-2; V gene: TRBV5-1
CDR3 protein: CASSLGTGLNTEAFF; J gene: TRBJ1-1; V gene: TRBV19
CDR3 protein: CASSPGLNTDTQYF; J gene: TRBJ2-3; V gene: TRBV21-1
CDR3 protein: CASKGIYEQYF; J gene: TRBJ2-7; V gene: TRBV27
CDR3 protein: CASSLAPRAPATLSSYNEQFF; J gene: TRBJ2-1; V gene: TRBV7-6